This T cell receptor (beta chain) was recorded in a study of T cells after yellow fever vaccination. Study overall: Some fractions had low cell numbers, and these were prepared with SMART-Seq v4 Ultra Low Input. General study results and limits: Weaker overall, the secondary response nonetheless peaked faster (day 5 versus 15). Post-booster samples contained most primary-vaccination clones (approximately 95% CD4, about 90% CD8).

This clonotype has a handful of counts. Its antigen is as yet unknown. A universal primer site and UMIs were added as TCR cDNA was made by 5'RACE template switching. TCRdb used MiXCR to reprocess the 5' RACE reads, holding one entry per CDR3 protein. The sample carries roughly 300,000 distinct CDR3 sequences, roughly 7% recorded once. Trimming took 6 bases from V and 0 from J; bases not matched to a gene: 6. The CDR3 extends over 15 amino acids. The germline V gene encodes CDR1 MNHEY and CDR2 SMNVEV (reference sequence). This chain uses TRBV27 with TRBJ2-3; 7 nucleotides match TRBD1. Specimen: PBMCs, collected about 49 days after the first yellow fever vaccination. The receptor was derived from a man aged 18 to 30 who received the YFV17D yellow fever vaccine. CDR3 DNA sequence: TGTGCCAGCAGCGCCGACAGGGTCAGCACAGATACGCAGTATTTT. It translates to CASSADRVSTDTQYF.